The source of this T cell receptor (beta chain) is a study of CD8 T cells in Susac syndrome. Study conclusions and caveats: The study recognized that the number of individuals in its TCR sequencing and HLA analysis was relatively small.

About this clonotype itself: As yet, its antigen is unknown.

The CDR3 length is 14 residues. V was clipped by 4 bases and J by 4 bases; unmatched bases: 5. Germline V lookup: CDR1 SQVTM, CDR2 ANQGSEA. The authors reverse transcribed roughly 0.5 to 1 ug RNA with random hexamers. A single record per CDR3 protein comes from TCRdb applying MiXCR to the immunoSEQ multiplex PCR reads. The sample lists about 210,000 distinct CDR3 sequences, roughly 96% seen once, with 0.085% to 0.1% in the top ten. The rearrangement joins TRBV29-1 to TRBJ1-5; 9 nucleotides align to TRBD1. Specimen: CD4+ T cells from PBMCs. This clonotype originated in a human donor with multiple sclerosis. The CDR3 DNA reads TGCAGCGTTGGGTCCGGACAGGGGAATCAGCCCCAGCATTTT. This sequence encodes CSVGSGQGNQPQHF.